The next 32 T cell receptor beta chains were all read from a single sample in a study of tumor and adjacent non-tumor tissue in lung cancer. The library came from three nested PCR rounds adapted from ARM-PCR protocols. TCRdb fed the multiplex PCR reads into MiXCR, producing one record per CDR3 protein. The sample consists of some 47,000 distinct CDR3 sequences, 60% to 70% of them appearing once. The template was RNA from unsorted bulk tissue. The normal lung tissue was taken more than 3 cm from the tumor edge. The sequencing sample was made of distant non-tumor lung tissue. The source of these receptors is a woman aged 40 to 49 with non-small cell lung cancer.

With respect to this clonotype: The junction shows a germline mismatch at one end, possibly a read error. J is TRBJ1-1 and V is TRBV29-1, with D possibly being TRBD1 (5 bases). The germline V gene encodes CDR1 SQVTM and CDR2 ANQGSEA. The CDR3 contains 12 residues. The CDR3 is CNVVRGRTEAFF. Here the CDR3 DNA reads TGCAACGTTGTACGGGGACGGACTGAAGCTTTCTTT.

This clonotype occurred once. One end of the junction is discordant with germline, which a read error may explain. This chain connects TRBV29-1 to TRBJ2-2; TRBD2 aligns across 7 bases. Germline CDR1 SQVTM, CDR2 ANQGSEA. The CDR3 spans 14 residues. The CDR3 DNA reads TGCAGCGGGATAGTCGGGAGGTACGCCGGGGAACTGTTTTTT. Protein: CSGIVGRYAGELFF.

This clonotype was counted ten times or more. CDR3 in DNA: TGTGCCAGCAGTTTCAGGGGAACGGATGGCTACACCTTC. Translating it yields CASSFRGTDGYTF. The rearrangement links TRBV28 to TRBJ1-2, with D perhaps matching TRBD1 (6 bases). In germline, CDR1 is MDHEN, CDR2 SYDVKM. The CDR3 runs 13 residues. V lost 3 bases, J lost 6 bases, and 11 bases lay in between.

A word on this clonotype: This could be a read error, since a much larger clone is one nucleotide away. This sequence joins TRBV5-1 and TRBJ2-1; D possibly corresponds to TRBD2 (7 bases). This CDR3 spans 17 amino acids. V lost 0 bases and J lost 4, with 17 bases in between. The V gene's germline CDR1 is SGHRS and CDR2 YFSETQ. CDR3: CASSLAPGQAGYNEQFF. CDR3 DNA sequence: TGCGCCAGCAGCTTGGCGCCGGGACAAGCGGGGTACAATGAGCAGTTCTTC.

Regarding this clonotype: At one of its ends the junction is not consistent with the germline gene, which may arise from a read error. J is TRBJ2-1 and V is TRBV11-2, with 8 bases fitting TRBD2. The CDR3 totals 12 residues. Germline V gives CDR1 SGHAT, CDR2 FQNNGV. DNA for the CDR3: TGTGCCAGTAGCCTAGAGGGGACTAGAGGGGTCTTC. This encodes CASSLEGTRGVF.

Turning to this clonotype: A much larger clone lies a single base off, so this may be a read error. The chain is built from TRBV6-5 and TRBJ2-3; D might be TRBD2 (6 bases). Trimming shortened V by 6 bases and J by 1 base, and 14 bases separated the two germline ends. The CDR3 consists of 15 residues. CDR1 and CDR2 (germline): MNHEY, SVGAGI. The CDR3 reads CASRARDWRTDTQYF. The CDR3, as DNA: TGTGCCAGCAGAGCCCGGGACTGGCGCACAGATACGCAGTATTTT.

V gene TRBV28 combines with J gene TRBJ1-4; 8 bases map to TRBD1. Germline V lookup: CDR1 MDHEN, CDR2 SYDVKM. The CDR3 is made up of 13 amino acids. The CDR3 sequence is CTNNDRGGEKLFF. CDR3 DNA: TGTACCAATAATGACAGGGGAGGTGAAAAACTGTTTTTT.

On this clonotype itself: At one boundary the junction diverges from the germline segment, which might be a read error. The chain joins TRBV6-5 to TRBJ2-1, with 10 bases fitting TRBD2. In germline, CDR1 is MNHEY, CDR2 SVGAGI. The CDR3 is 14 residues long. CDR3 sequence: CATLKRGGDNEQFF. DNA of the CDR3: TGTGCCACCCTCAAGCGGGGGGGCGACAACGAGCAGTTCTTC.

On this clonotype itself: At one end, the junction sequence differs from germline, possibly due to a read error. The rearrangement joins TRBV7-2 to TRBJ2-5; the match to TRBD1 covers 10 bases. CDR1 is SGHTA and CDR2 is FQGNSA in the germline V gene. The CDR3 is 14 residues long. CDR3 nucleotides: TGTGTCAGCAGCGCGGGACAGGGGCGGGAGACCCAGTACTTC. Its protein is CVSSAGQGRETQYF.

A word on this clonotype: This may stem from a read error, because a much larger clone lies one nucleotide away. The V and J genes are TRBV5-6 and TRBJ1-4; possibly TRBD1 for D (5 bases). The CDR3 runs 15 residues. Germline CDR1 reads SGHDT; CDR2 reads YYEEEE. As DNA, the CDR3 is TGTGCCAGCAGCTTGGCAGGGATTCGACTCGAAAGACTGTTTTTT. This sequence encodes CASSLAGIRLERLFF.

Remarks on this clonotype: The CDR3 does not close with the conserved phenylalanine or tryptophan, likely indicating a read error. The CDR3 bases are TGTACCAGCAGGATTTCTGGGGCCAACGTCCTGACTCTC. This gives the protein CTSRISGANVLTL. The J gene is TRBJ2-6, the V gene TRBV6-5; D is unresolved. This CDR3 has 13 residues. Per germline, CDR1 MNHEY and CDR2 SVGAGI.

This clonotype was recorded a few times. Since a much larger clone is just one base distant, this may be a read error. The chain couples TRBV6-2 or TRBV6-3 to TRBJ2-6; no clear D gene. Germline CDR1 reads MNHEY; CDR2 reads SVGEGT. V shed 6 bases and J shed 0 bases, with 6 bases lying between them. This CDR3 has 14 residues. The CDR3 sequence is CASRYNSGANVLTF. CDR3 in DNA: TGTGCCAGCAGGTACAACTCTGGGGCCAACGTCCTGACTTTC.

About this clonotype itself: A much larger clone differs from this one at a single base, so this may be a read error. No conserved phenylalanine or tryptophan is present at the end of the CDR3, so a read error is the likely explanation. The chain combines TRBV30 with TRBJ2-5; D might be TRBD2 (5 bases). Trimming took off 4 bases at V and 3 bases at J, with 15 bases between the two ends. Per germline, CDR1 GTSNPN and CDR2 SVGIG (reference sequence). The CDR3 totals 14 residues. The CDR3 loop reads CAWNTRMGKETQYI. For the CDR3, the DNA is TGTGCCTGGAATACTAGAATGGGTAAAGAGACCCAGTACATC.

Concerning this clonotype: At one end the junction does not follow the germline gene, possibly because of a read error. This rearrangement joins TRBV11-2 to TRBJ1-6; D may be TRBD1 (6 bases). The CDR3 has 17 amino acids. Germline-derived CDR1 and CDR2 are SGHAT and FQNNGV. The CDR3 coding sequence is TGCGCCAGCAGCCCAATATTAGGGACAAACCGGAGTTCACCCCTCCACTTT. Translated, it gives CASSPILGTNRSSPLHF.

Notes on this clonotype: One junction end does not reproduce the germline sequence, and a read error may be involved. The V gene is TRBV29-1, the J gene TRBJ2-3; 7 bases match TRBD1. Germline V lookup: CDR1 SQVTM, CDR2 ANQGSEA. The CDR3 runs 14 residues. For the CDR3, the DNA is TGCAGCGTTGCCTGGACAGGAGACACAGATACACAGTATTTT. This encodes CSVAWTGDTDTQYF.

The rearrangement joins TRBV6-1 to TRBJ1-5; D not certain. Germline V CDR1 and CDR2: MNHNS, SASEGT. The length of the CDR3 is 13 residues. The CDR3 loop reads CESTVSPNQPQHF. CDR3 nucleotides: TGTGAAAGCACTGTCAGCCCCAATCAGCCCCAGCATTTT.

Details on this clonotype: A read error may be the cause here, since a much bigger clone is one base away. This rearrangement joins TRBV5-1 to TRBJ2-5, with a weak D call TRBD1 (6 bases). The ends were cut back, 10 bases at V and 5 bases at J, with 21 bases in the middle. Germline lookup yields CDR1 SGHRS and CDR2 YFSETQ. This CDR3 is built from 14 residues. CDR3 bases: TGCGCCGGTAGGCCAGGACAGTCGTCGGAGACCCAGTACTTC. This translates into CAGRPGQSSETQYF.

This chain links TRBV12-3 or TRBV12-4 with TRBJ2-1, with TRBD2 identical over 7 bases. The J segment lost 7 bases and the V segment lost 7 bases, leaving 13 bases of the junction unmatched. This CDR3 has 15 residues. The CDR3 sequence: CASNSSGASCNEQFF. The DNA of the CDR3 is TGTGCCAGCAATTCCAGCGGGGCCTCCTGTAATGAGCAGTTCTTC.

Worth noting for this clonotype: This may be a read error: a much more frequent sequence differs by one nucleotide. The conserved phenylalanine or tryptophan is not found at the CDR3 terminus, so this likely reflects a read error. The chain uses TRBV5-1 and TRBJ2-5; 8 bases match TRBD2. CDR1 is SGHRS and CDR2 is YFSETQ in the germline V gene. After removal of 3 bases from V and 5 bases from J, the junction contained 3 bases not matched to a gene. The length of the CDR3 is 13 residues. The CDR3 sequence is CASSSGRGETQYL. The CDR3 nucleotides are TGCGCCAGCAGCTCCGGGAGGGGTGAGACCCAGTACCTC.

This clonotype was seen at least ten times. This chain joins TRBV28 and TRBJ2-3; 7 bases are shared with TRBD2. The J segment lost 0 bases and the V segment lost 3 bases, leaving 3 bases of the junction unmatched. The CDR3 consists of 15 residues. Germline V gene lookup returns CDR1 MDHEN and CDR2 SYDVKM. The CDR3 is CASSLASGSTDTQYF. Written as DNA, the CDR3 is TGTGCCAGCAGTTTGGCTAGCGGAAGCACAGATACGCAGTATTTT.

This clonotype was detected ten times or more. This chain connects TRBV10-2 to TRBJ2-2; no clear D gene. Deletions cut 4 bases from V and 1 base from J, with 4 bases between. CDR3 size: 13 residues. Germline V gene lookup returns CDR1 WSHSY and CDR2 SAAADI. The CDR3 spells CASSARNTGELFF. CDR3 DNA sequence: TGCGCCAGCAGTGCGAGGAACACCGGGGAGCTGTTTTTT.

The chain links TRBV6-5 to TRBJ1-5; no reliable D call. V was trimmed by 5 bases and J by 0 bases, leaving 11 bases between them. Germline CDR1 MNHEY, CDR2 SVGAGI. The CDR3 spans 15 residues. The CDR3 protein is CASSHSQYSNQPQHF. DNA of the CDR3: TGTGCCAGCAGTCACAGCCAATATAGCAATCAGCCCCAGCATTTT.

About this clonotype itself: At one end, the junction sequence differs from germline, possibly due to a read error. The CDR3 loop is CSVPVDILMTQYF. As DNA, the CDR3 is TGTAGCGTTCCTGTGGACATCCTCATGACCCAGTACTTC. The rearrangement uses TRBV29-1 and TRBJ2-5; TRBD1 or TRBD2 may be the D gene (5 bases each). Germline V gene sequence: CDR1 SQVTM, CDR2 ANQGSEA. The CDR3 consists of 13 residues.

About this clonotype: At one boundary the junction diverges from the germline segment, which might be a read error. V usage is TRBV12-3 or TRBV12-4 and J usage is TRBJ2-5, with D uncertain. The CDR3 contains 15 residues. CDR3 DNA sequence: TGTGCAAGCAGTGACCAGACGGTCGCTACAGAGACCCAGGACTTC. Its protein product is CASSDQTVATETQDF.

Turning to this clonotype: Here the CDR3 omits its conserved ending phenylalanine or tryptophan, so a read error is the likely source. It is unclear where the CDR3 begins or ends on the DNA, so no DNA is shown, and the CDR3 is as TCRdb lists it. The V and J genes are TRBV11-3 and TRBJ2-7; TRBD1 was called by the table and not checked on the DNA. CDR1 SGHNT and CDR2 YENEEA come from the germline V gene. 14 amino acids form the CDR3, both terminal residues included. CDR3 in amino acids: CASSYLGGSYEKYS.

This clonotype was seen repeatedly, ten times or more. The chain carries TRBV14 and TRBJ2-5; perhaps TRBD2 as D (5 bases). The CDR3 extends over 14 amino acids. The germline V gene encodes CDR1 SGHDN and CDR2 FVKESK. V was trimmed by 3 bases and J by 5 bases, leaving 13 bases between them. The CDR3 loop is CASSHPDWSETQYF. In DNA form, the CDR3 reads TGTGCCAGCAGCCATCCGGACTGGTCGGAGACCCAGTACTTC.

A remark on this clonotype: This clone may be a read error of a much larger clone one base away. This chain joins TRBV29-1 and TRBJ1-1; D not resolved. This CDR3 is built from 12 residues. The germline CDR1 and CDR2 sequences are SQVTM and ANQGSEA. CDR3 coding DNA: TGCGGCGTAGCAAAAGTGAACACTGAAGCTTTCTTT. This sequence encodes CGVAKVNTEAFF.

With regard to this clonotype: With a much larger clone just one base away, this may be a read error. V is TRBV5-1 and J is TRBJ1-2; a possible D gene is TRBD1 (5 bases). The CDR3 covers 13 residues. CDR1 and CDR2 from the germline V gene are SGHRS and YFSETQ. CDR3 nucleotides: TGCGCCAGCAGCACCGGGACCCTGCAAGGCTACAACTTC. This gives the protein CASSTGTLQGYNF. Filled out from reference TRBV5-1 and TRBJ1-2, the complete variable domain reads KAGVTQTPRYLIKTRGQQVTLSCSPISGHRSVSWYQQTPGQGLQFLFEYFSETQRNKGNFPGRFSGRQFSNSRSEMNVSTLELGDSALYLCASSTGTLQGYNFGSGTRLTVV.

As regards this clonotype: A junction boundary mismatches the germline segment, possibly from a read error. The rearrangement joins TRBV6-5 to TRBJ2-7, with TRBD1 matching 7 bases. The germline V gene encodes CDR1 MNHEY and CDR2 SVGAGI. This CDR3 has 18 amino acids. The CDR3 is CASSYSSPTGVSDYEQYF. CDR3 nucleotides: TGTGCTAGCAGTTACTCCTCGCCTACAGGGGTTTCAGACTACGAGCAGTACTTC.

To note about this clonotype: A read error may account for a junction end that differs from germline. This chain uses TRBV6-1 with TRBJ1-5; D is uncertain. CDR1 is MNHNS and CDR2 is SASEGT in the germline V gene. The CDR3 loop spans 15 amino acids. In DNA form, the CDR3 reads TGTACCAGCAGTGAAGCACCTGGCGACAATCAGCCCCAGCATTTT. It yields the protein CTSSEAPGDNQPQHF.

This clonotype was detected only once. One end of the junction varies from germline; a read error may be responsible. This sequence joins TRBV5-4 and TRBJ2-3; 9 positions agree with TRBD1. The CDR3 runs 15 residues. Germline CDR1 is SGHNT and CDR2 is YYREEE (reference sequence). For the CDR3, the DNA is TGTGCCAGCAGGGCCGGGACAGGGAGCGGAGATACGCGGTATTTT. It translates to CASRAGTGSGDTRYF. The complete variable domain, with remaining parts taken from reference TRBV5-4 and TRBJ2-3, reads ETGVTQSPTHLIKTRGQQVTLRCSSQSGHNTVSWYQQALGQGPQFIFQYYREEENGRGNFPPRFSGLQFPNYSSELNVNALELDDSALYLCASRAGTGSGDTRYFGPGTRLTVL.

The sample holds a few counts of this clonotype. V is TRBV6-2 or TRBV6-3 and J is TRBJ1-5; 9 bases map to TRBD1. The CDR3 has 17 residues. CDR1 is MNHEY and CDR2 is SVGEGT in the germline V gene. Losses at the gene ends were 6 bases for V and 5 bases for J; bases not matched to a gene: 14. The CDR3 loop is CASRPIRDRARDQPQHF. The CDR3 DNA is TGTGCCAGCAGACCCATCCGGGACAGGGCAAGAGATCAGCCCCAGCATTTT.